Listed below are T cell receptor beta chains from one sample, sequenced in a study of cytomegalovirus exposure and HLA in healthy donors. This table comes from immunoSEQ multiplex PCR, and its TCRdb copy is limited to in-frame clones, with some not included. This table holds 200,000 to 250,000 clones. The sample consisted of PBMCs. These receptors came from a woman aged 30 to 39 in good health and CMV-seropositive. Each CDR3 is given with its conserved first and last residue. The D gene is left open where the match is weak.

CDR3 DNA: TGCGCCAGCAGCCTGAGGGACAGCGGCTTGGCATATCAGCCCCAGCATTTT
CDR3 protein: CASSLRDSGLAYQPQHF
J gene: TRBJ1-5
V gene: TRBV4-1
D gene: TRBD1

CDR3 DNA: TGCAGTGCTACTATCATCATCGAAGCTTTCTTT
CDR3 protein: CSATIIIEAFF
J gene: TRBJ1-1
V gene: TRBV20-1
D gene: NA

CDR3 DNA: TGCGCCAGCAGCCCGGGGACTAGCGGGTTGTACAATGAGCAGTTCTTC
CDR3 protein: CASSPGTSGLYNEQFF
J gene: TRBJ2-1
V gene: TRBV5-1
D gene: TRBD2

CDR3 DNA: TGTGCCAGCAGCTTAGGGGAGGGCTATGGCTACACCTTC
CDR3 protein: CASSLGEGYGYTF
J gene: TRBJ1-2
V gene: TRBV7-2
D gene: NA

CDR3 DNA: TGTGCCAGTAGTACGCGGGACAGAACGAACACTGAAGCTTTCTTT
CDR3 protein: CASSTRDRTNTEAFF
J gene: TRBJ1-1
V gene: TRBV19
D gene: TRBD1

CDR3 DNA: TGTGCCAGCAGCTTAGAGGGGCTAGAGTTCTTC
CDR3 protein: CASSLEGLEFF
J gene: TRBJ2-1
V gene: TRBV13
D gene: NA

CDR3 DNA: TGCGCCAGCAGCTTGGCAGGGAATCGGGGCACAGATACGCAGTATTTT
CDR3 protein: CASSLAGNRGTDTQYF
J gene: TRBJ2-3
V gene: TRBV5-1
D gene: NA

CDR3 DNA: TGCAGCGGTCGGGACTCACGGGAGCAGTACTTC
CDR3 protein: CSGRDSREQYF
J gene: TRBJ2-7
V gene: TRBV29-1
D gene: NA

CDR3 DNA: TGTGCCAGCAGTCACGCCCTCCACAGGGATACGCAGTATTTT
CDR3 protein: CASSHALHRDTQYF
J gene: TRBJ2-3
V gene: TRBV6-5
D gene: NA

CDR3 DNA: TGTGCCAGCAGTCCCAGGTGGGCTAATGAAAAACTGTTTTTT
CDR3 protein: CASSPRWANEKLFF
J gene: TRBJ1-4
V gene: TRBV27
D gene: NA

CDR3 DNA: TGTGCCAGCAGATCCGGGACAGGGAGCAATCAGCCCCAGCATTTT
CDR3 protein: CASRSGTGSNQPQHF
J gene: TRBJ1-5
V gene: TRBV6-5
D gene: TRBD1

CDR3 DNA: TGTGCCAGTAGTATAGCCCCCCAGGGCTCCTACGAGCAGTACTTC
CDR3 protein: CASSIAPQGSYEQYF
J gene: TRBJ2-7
V gene: TRBV19
D gene: NA

CDR3 DNA: TGTGCCAGCAGCTCACGAACGGGGACTAGCGGGTCCACCGGGGAGCTGTTTTTT
CDR3 protein: CASSSRTGTSGSTGELFF
J gene: TRBJ2-2
V gene: TRBV7-2
D gene: TRBD2

CDR3 DNA: TGCGCCAGCAGGGAACAGGCGAACACTGAAGCTTTCTTT
CDR3 protein: CASREQANTEAFF
J gene: TRBJ1-1
V gene: TRBV10-1
D gene: NA

CDR3 DNA: TGTGCCAGCAGTTATACAGATACGCAGTATTTT
CDR3 protein: CASSYTDTQYF
J gene: TRBJ2-3
V gene: TRBV2
D gene: NA

CDR3 DNA: TGCGCCAGCAGCTTGTACAGGGAAGAGACCCAGTACTTC
CDR3 protein: CASSLYREETQYF
J gene: TRBJ2-5
V gene: TRBV5-1
D gene: NA

CDR3 DNA: TGTGCCATCACCAACAATAACGAGCAGTACTTC
CDR3 protein: CAITNNNEQYF
J gene: TRBJ2-7
V gene: TRBV10-3
D gene: NA

CDR3 DNA: TGTGCCAGTAACACCGGGCGAGGGGGACCGACAGCAACTAATGAAAAACTGTTTTTT
CDR3 protein: CASNTGRGGPTATNEKLFF
J gene: TRBJ1-4
V gene: TRBV19
D gene: NA

CDR3 DNA: TGTGCCAGCAGTTACGACCCCTTGCGGGTGCAGTACTTC
CDR3 protein: CASSYDPLRVQYF
J gene: TRBJ2-5
V gene: TRBV6-5
D gene: NA

CDR3 DNA: TGTGCCAGTAGTCCTAGGACAGGGAGGACTGAAGCTTTCTTT
CDR3 protein: CASSPRTGRTEAFF
J gene: TRBJ1-1
V gene: TRBV19
D gene: TRBD1

CDR3 DNA: TGTGCCATCAGTGAGGGGACAGGGTATGATGAAAAACTGTTTTTT
CDR3 protein: CAISEGTGYDEKLFF
J gene: TRBJ1-4
V gene: TRBV10-3
D gene: TRBD1

CDR3 DNA: TGCGCCAGCAGCTCCGAGGGTTCGATGGGCTACACCTTC
CDR3 protein: CASSSEGSMGYTF
J gene: TRBJ1-2
V gene: TRBV5-1
D gene: NA

CDR3 DNA: TGCGCCAGCAGCACAGGACAGGCGATCTACGAGCAGTACTTC
CDR3 protein: CASSTGQAIYEQYF
J gene: TRBJ2-7
V gene: TRBV5-1
D gene: TRBD1

CDR3 DNA: TGTGCCATCAGTGAGGTGACTAGAGGCGAGCAGTACTTC
CDR3 protein: CAISEVTRGEQYF
J gene: TRBJ2-7
V gene: TRBV10-3
D gene: NA

CDR3 DNA: TGTGCCAGCAGTGCAGTAGAGGTTTGGCGGAAGACCCAGTACTTC
CDR3 protein: CASSAVEVWRKTQYF
J gene: TRBJ2-5
V gene: TRBV6-1
D gene: NA

CDR3 DNA: TGTGCCAGCAGCATCTCGGGGAGGAACAATCAGCCCCAGCATTTT
CDR3 protein: CASSISGRNNQPQHF
J gene: TRBJ1-5
V gene: TRBV7-9
D gene: NA